The source of this T cell receptor (beta chain) is a study of T cell repertoires in cytomegalovirus infection. About the study: CMV infection together with matching HLA type was indicated by public TCR beta signatures.

Points from the study as a whole: The response measured ex vivo was dominated by TCR beta clonotypes (HLA-C-restricted and CMV-specific).

The germline gives CDR1 SGHTA, CDR2 FQGNSA. V shed 2 bases, J shed 5 bases, and the junction held 3 bases outside the gene matches. The CDR3 consists of 15 residues. TCRdb re-derived calls from the reads in MiXCR, one entry per CDR3 protein. Among around 570,000 distinct CDR3 sequences listed, around two fifths were seen once. This clonotype was detected ten times or more. Its target is unknown. The J gene is TRBJ1-5, the V gene TRBV7-2; 10 bases align to TRBD1. The sample consisted of cultured PBMCs, taken from culture after CMV antigen stimulation. The receptor comes from a human donor in good health (CMV status not recorded). Some clones in this sample may be carry-over from other donors' samples. The CDR3 sequence: CASSLTGTGDQPQHF. The DNA of the CDR3 is TGTGCCAGCAGCTTAACCGGGACAGGGGATCAGCCCCAGCATTTT. The full variable domain, rest sourced from reference TRBV7-2 and TRBJ1-5, is GAGVSQSPSNKVTEKGKDVELRCDPISGHTALYWYRQSLGQGLEFLIYFQGNSAPDKSGLPSDRFSAERTGGSVSTLTIQRTQQEDSAVYLCASSLTGTGDQPQHFGDGTRLSIL.